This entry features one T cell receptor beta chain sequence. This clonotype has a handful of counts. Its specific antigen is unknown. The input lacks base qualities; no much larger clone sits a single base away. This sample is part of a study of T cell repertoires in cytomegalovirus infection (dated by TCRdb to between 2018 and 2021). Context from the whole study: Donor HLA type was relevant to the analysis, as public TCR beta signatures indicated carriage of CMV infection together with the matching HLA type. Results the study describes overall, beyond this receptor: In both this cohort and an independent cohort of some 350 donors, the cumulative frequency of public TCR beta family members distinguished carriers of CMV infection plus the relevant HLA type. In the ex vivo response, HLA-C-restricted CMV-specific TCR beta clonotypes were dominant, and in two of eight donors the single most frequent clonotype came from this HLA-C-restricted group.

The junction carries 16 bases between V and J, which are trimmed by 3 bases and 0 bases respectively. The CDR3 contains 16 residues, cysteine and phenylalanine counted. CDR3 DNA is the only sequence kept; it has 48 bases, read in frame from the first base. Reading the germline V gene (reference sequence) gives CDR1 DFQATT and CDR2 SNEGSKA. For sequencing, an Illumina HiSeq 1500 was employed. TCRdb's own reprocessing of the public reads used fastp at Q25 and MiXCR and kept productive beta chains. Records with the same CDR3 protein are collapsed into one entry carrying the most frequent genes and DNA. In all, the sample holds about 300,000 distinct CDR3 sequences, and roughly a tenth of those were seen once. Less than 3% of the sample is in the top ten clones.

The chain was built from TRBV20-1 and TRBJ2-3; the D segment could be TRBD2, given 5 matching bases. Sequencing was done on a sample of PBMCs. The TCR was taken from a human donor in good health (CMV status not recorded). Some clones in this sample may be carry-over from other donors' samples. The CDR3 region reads CSASSPSSTSTDTQYF. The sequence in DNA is TGCAGTGCTAGCTCACCTAGCAGTACTAGCACAGATACGCAGTATTTT.